The next 25 T cell receptor beta chains were all read from a single sample in a study of blood T cell repertoires in COVID-19. TCRdb keeps only in-frame clones here, not all; method: immunoSEQ multiplex PCR. The data hold 95,000 to 110,000 clones, with 82% observed a single time. Sequenced material: peripheral blood. The source of these receptors is a man in his sixties with acute or convalescent COVID-19.

The chain is built from TRBV5-6 and TRBJ1-5; 8 bases align to TRBD1. V shed 5 bases, J shed 4 bases, and the junction held 5 bases outside the gene matches. This CDR3 is 14 amino acids long. Germline values: CDR1 SGHDT, CDR2 YYEEEE. The CDR3 sequence is CASSPRGLNQPQHF. The CDR3 region has the DNA TGTGCCAGCAGTCCCAGGGGGCTAAATCAGCCCCAGCATTTT. The full variable domain, with the rest looked up from reference TRBV5-6 and TRBJ1-5, is DAGVTQSPTHLIKTRGQQVTLRCSPKSGHDTVSWYQQALGQGPQFIFQYYEEEERQRGNFPDRFSGHQFPNYSSELNVNALLLGDSALYLCASSPRGLNQPQHFGDGTRLSIL.

With respect to this clone: The germline gene is not matched at one end of the junction; a read error may be the cause. This rearrangement joins TRBV10-3 to TRBJ1-1; no clear D gene. The CDR3 has 11 amino acids. Germline V gives CDR1 ENHRY, CDR2 SYGVKD. The CDR3 region is CAISEETETFF. As DNA, the CDR3 is TGTGCCATCAGTGAGGAGACTGAAACTTTCTTT.

This rearrangement joins TRBV24-1 to TRBJ1-1; D is possibly TRBD1 (5 bases). The CDR3 loop spans 15 amino acids. Per the germline V gene, CDR1 is KGHDR and CDR2 is SFDVKD. V gave up 5 bases and J gave up 4 bases, with 16 bases separating them. The CDR3 nucleotides read TGTGCCACCAGTGTCGCCGTGGGGGGGGGCACTGAAGCTTTCTTT. Amino acids: CATSVAVGGGTEAFF.

The rearrangement uses TRBV5-6 and TRBJ1-3; maybe TRBD1 (5 bases). Germline CDR1 and CDR2: SGHDT and YYEEEE. The CDR3 consists of 17 residues. Trimming cost V 3 bases and J 4 bases, with 20 bases left between them. In nucleotides, the CDR3 is TGTGCCAGCAGCTGGGGGGACGGTCGTAGCTCGGGAAACACCATATATTTT. Translating gives CASSWGDGRSSGNTIYF.

This clone was counted once. This chain uses TRBV7-2 with TRBJ2-5, with a tentative D call TRBD2 (6 bases). Germline V CDR1 and CDR2: SGHTA, FQGNSA. Trimming stripped 1 base from V and 5 bases from J, with 11 bases between. CDR3 length: 14 residues. The CDR3 region has the DNA TGTGCCAGCAGCTTAGGCGGGACGATCGAGACCCAGTACTTC. Its translation: CASSLGGTIETQYF.

This chain connects TRBV6-2 or TRBV6-3 to TRBJ2-3; perhaps TRBD1 as D (6 bases). The CDR3 covers 13 residues. Germline CDR1 is MNHEY and CDR2 is SVGEGT. Between the trimmed V and J ends, which lost 0 bases and 10 bases, there was a span of 11 bases. CDR3 nucleotide sequence: TGTGCCAGCAGTTACTCGAGGACAGCCTCGCAGTATTTT. This gives the protein CASSYSRTASQYF.

This clone was observed at least ten times. This chain uses TRBV14 with TRBJ2-1; maybe TRBD2 (5 bases). Looked up from germline, CDR1 is SGHDN and CDR2 is FVKESK. This CDR3 region has 15 residues. V shed 1 base and J shed 3 bases, with 10 bases lying between them. CDR3 amino acids: CASSQVERNYNEQFF. The CDR3 DNA sequence: TGTGCCAGCAGCCAAGTTGAGCGGAACTACAATGAGCAGTTCTTC.

This clone is a singleton in its sample. The V call is TRBV30, the J call TRBJ1-5, with D possibly being TRBD1 (5 bases). From germline, CDR1 is GTSNPN and CDR2 SVGIG (reference sequence). This CDR3 spans 13 amino acids. Trimming pared 0 bases from V and 7 bases from J, leaving 10 bases between. The CDR3 DNA reads TGTGCCTGGAGTGTACGGAGGGACCAGCCCCAGCATTTT. This translates into CAWSVRRDQPQHF.

This clone turned up a few times. This sequence joins TRBV7-9 and TRBJ1-2, with D possibly TRBD1 on 5 matching bases. This CDR3 has 15 amino acids. The germline V gene encodes CDR1 SEHNR and CDR2 FQNEAQ (reference sequence). Trimming removed 5 bases at V and 4 bases at J, with 17 bases between. The CDR3 here is CASSREATATYGYTF. CDR3 DNA: TGTGCCAGCAGCCGCGAGGCGACAGCTACCTATGGCTACACCTTC.

The genes are TRBV4-1 and TRBJ1-4, with D possibly being TRBD1 (6 bases). V lost 3 bases to trimming and J lost 4 bases, with 15 bases between them. The CDR3 runs 16 residues. From germline, CDR1 is MGHRA and CDR2 YSYEKL. The CDR3 sequence: CASSHSTGNYNEKLFF. CDR3 in DNA: TGCGCCAGCAGCCATTCTACAGGGAACTATAATGAAAAACTGTTTTTT.

The chain employs TRBV21-1 and TRBJ1-1; TRBD1, as called in the table, went unchecked against the DNA. TRBV21-1 represents a pseudogene. CDR3 length: 14 residues. CDR3 DNA sequence: TGTGCCAGCAGCAACCGGACAGTCAACACTGAAGCTTTCTTT. Protein: CASSNRTVNTEAFF.

The V and J genes are TRBV15 and TRBJ2-2; 12 bases match TRBD2. In germline, CDR1 is LNHNV, CDR2 YYDKDF (reference sequence). V lost 3 bases, J lost 6 bases, and 5 bases stayed unmatched. The CDR3 sequence is 16 residues long. CDR3: CATSSLAGGYPGELFF. CDR3 bases: TGTGCCACCAGCAGCCTAGCGGGGGGGTATCCCGGGGAGCTGTTTTTT.

For the CDR3, the DNA is TGTGCCAGCAGCTTAAACGGGATTTGGGCAGATACGCAGTATTTT. This encodes CASSLNGIWADTQYF. The chain uses TRBV7-2 and TRBJ2-3, with D possibly TRBD2 on 5 matching bases. Trimming removed 2 bases at V and 4 bases at J, with 13 bases between. This CDR3 comprises 15 residues. Germline V gives CDR1 SGHTA, CDR2 FQGNSA.

The V call is TRBV4-2, the J call TRBJ2-1, with TRBD2 matching 7 bases. The germline V gene encodes CDR1 LGHNA and CDR2 YNFKEQ. V lost 3 bases to trimming and J lost 9 bases; unmatched junction nucleotides: 8. CDR3 size: 14 residues. The CDR3 region has the DNA TGTGCCAGCAGCCAGCGGGAGAAGAGGGTTGAGCAGTTCTTC. Amino acid sequence: CASSQREKRVEQFF.

The V gene is TRBV4-2, the J gene TRBJ1-3; tentative D call: TRBD1 (6 bases). CDR1 is LGHNA, CDR2 YNFKEQ, per germline. Between the trimmed V and J ends, which lost 0 bases and 9 bases, there was a span of 9 bases. This CDR3 contains 13 residues. The CDR3 nucleotides read TGTGCCAGCAGCCAAGATAGAGGGGGCACCATATATTTT. Its protein product is CASSQDRGGTIYF.

The V call is TRBV29-1, the J call TRBJ2-7, with TRBD1 matching 7 bases. V shed 5 bases, J shed 7 bases, and the junction held 8 bases outside the gene matches. There are 12 residues in the CDR3. In germline, CDR1 is SQVTM, CDR2 ANQGSEA. DNA for the CDR3: TGCAGCGTTACGACAGGGTTTGAGGAGCAGTACTTC. It codes for CSVTTGFEEQYF.

This chain links TRBV6-4 with TRBJ1-6, with a tentative D call TRBD1 (6 bases). There are 15 residues in the CDR3. V shed 6 bases and J shed 6 bases, with 15 bases lying between them. Germline V gene data show CDR1 as MRHNA and CDR2 as SNTAGT. The CDR3 region has the DNA TGTGCCAGCAGCTTATCCGGACAGCGTAATTCACCCCTCCACTTT. Translation gives CASSLSGQRNSPLHF.

The sample holds a few counts of this clone. The genes are TRBV15 and TRBJ2-7, with a tentative D call TRBD2 (5 bases). Trimming removed 3 bases at V and 6 bases at J, with 6 bases between. This CDR3 has 11 amino acids. The germline V gene encodes CDR1 LNHNV and CDR2 YYDKDF (reference sequence). CDR3 nucleotides: TGTGCCACCAGCAGGGGAGCCGAGCAGTACTTC. It yields the protein CATSRGAEQYF.

Written as DNA, the CDR3 is TGTGCCAGCAGTTACTCCGTCCTGAACACTGAAGCTTTCTTT. As protein: CASSYSVLNTEAFF. The chain links TRBV6-5 to TRBJ1-1; D is unresolved. The CDR3 loop spans 14 amino acids. Germline V gene data show CDR1 as MNHEY and CDR2 as SVGAGI. V was shortened by 0 bases and J by 0 bases, with 5 bases between the two germline ends.

The chain has TRBV20-1 and TRBJ2-1; D gene unclear. V lost 3 bases and J lost 3, with 6 bases in between. From germline, CDR1 is DFQATT and CDR2 SNEGSKA (reference sequence). The CDR3 runs to 12 residues. The CDR3 DNA sequence: TGCAGTGCTAGTCGAGGCTACAATGAGCAGTTCTTC. Its translation: CSASRGYNEQFF.

This sequence joins TRBV20-1 and TRBJ1-1; the D gene is possibly TRBD1 (6 bases). The CDR3 covers 11 residues. V was shortened by 6 bases and J by 5 bases, with 10 bases between the two germline ends. Looked up from germline, CDR1 is DFQATT and CDR2 is SNEGSKA (reference sequence). The CDR3 nucleotides read TGCAGTGCCAGGGGCGATACTGAAGCTTTCTTT. Translated, it gives CSARGDTEAFF.

The J gene is TRBJ2-7, the V gene TRBV15, with 8 bases that match TRBD2. V was clipped by 1 base and J by 4 bases; unmatched bases: 6. CDR3 length: 15 amino acids. Germline-derived CDR1 and CDR2 are LNHNV and YYDKDF (reference sequence). The CDR3 here is CATSRVAGGRYEQYF. The CDR3 bases are TGTGCCACCAGCAGAGTGGCGGGGGGACGGTACGAGCAGTACTTC. The variable domain in full, with the rest retrieved from reference TRBV15 and TRBJ2-7, is DAMVIQNPRYQVTQFGKPVTLSCSQTLNHNVMYWYQQKSSQAPKLLFHYYDKDFNNEADTPDNFQSRRPNTSFCFLDIRSPGLGDTAMYLCATSRVAGGRYEQYFGPGTRLTVT.

This chain uses TRBV7-9 with TRBJ2-1; TRBD2 matches at 11 bases. V lost 4 bases to trimming and J lost 7 bases; unmatched junction nucleotides: 12. The CDR3 is 17 amino acids. Germline V lookup: CDR1 SEHNR, CDR2 FQNEAQ (reference sequence). Here the CDR3 DNA reads TGTGCCAGCAGCTCTTACACTAGCGGGGGCCTGAGAAATGAGCAGTTCTTC. Translating gives CASSSYTSGGLRNEQFF.

J is TRBJ1-5 and V is TRBV6-1, with 10 positions matching TRBD1. CDR3 length equals 16 residues. In germline, CDR1 is MNHNS, CDR2 SASEGT. Trimming cost V 4 bases and J 7 bases; bases outside gene matches: 10. Written as DNA, the CDR3 is TGTGCCAGCAGTGCCAGAGCCGGGACAGGGGACCAGCCCCAGCATTTT. Its translation: CASSARAGTGDQPQHF.

The V gene is TRBV29-1, the J gene TRBJ1-2, with D possibly TRBD1 on 6 matching bases. The CDR3 covers 15 residues. Germline CDR1 and CDR2: SQVTM and ANQGSEA. The V and J ends lost 5 bases and 4 bases respectively, with 20 bases between them. CDR3 sequence (DNA): TGCAGCGTTTTCTTCTCAACAGGGACGCTCTATGGCTACACCTTC. The encoded protein is CSVFFSTGTLYGYTF.